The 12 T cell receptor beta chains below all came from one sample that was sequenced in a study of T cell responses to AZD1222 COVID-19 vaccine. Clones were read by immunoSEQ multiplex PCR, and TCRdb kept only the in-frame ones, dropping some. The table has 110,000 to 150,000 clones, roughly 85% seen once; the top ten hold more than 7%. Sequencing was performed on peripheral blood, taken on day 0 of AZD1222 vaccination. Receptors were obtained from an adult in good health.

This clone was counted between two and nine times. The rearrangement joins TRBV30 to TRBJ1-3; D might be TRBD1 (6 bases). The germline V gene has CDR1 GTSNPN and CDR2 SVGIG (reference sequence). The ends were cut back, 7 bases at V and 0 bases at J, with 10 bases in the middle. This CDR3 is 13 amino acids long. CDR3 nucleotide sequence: TGTGCCTTACAGGGCCTCTCTGGAAACACCATATATTTT. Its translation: CALQGLSGNTIYF.

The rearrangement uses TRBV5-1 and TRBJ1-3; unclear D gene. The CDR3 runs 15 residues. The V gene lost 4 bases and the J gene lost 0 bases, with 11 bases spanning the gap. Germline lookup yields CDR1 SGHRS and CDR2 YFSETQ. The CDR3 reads CASSQIPSSGNTIYF. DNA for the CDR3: TGCGCCAGCAGCCAGATCCCGAGCTCTGGAAACACCATATATTTT.

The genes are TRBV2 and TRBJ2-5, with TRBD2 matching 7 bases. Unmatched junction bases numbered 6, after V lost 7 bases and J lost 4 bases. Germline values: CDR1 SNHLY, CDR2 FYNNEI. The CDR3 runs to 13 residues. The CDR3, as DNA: TGTGCCAGCATGGTCAGGGAGGGAGAGACCCAGTACTTC. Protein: CASMVREGETQYF.

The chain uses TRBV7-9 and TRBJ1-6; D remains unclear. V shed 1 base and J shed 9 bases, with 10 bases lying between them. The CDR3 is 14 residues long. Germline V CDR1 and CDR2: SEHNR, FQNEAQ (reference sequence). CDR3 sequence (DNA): TGTGCCAGCAGCTTAGATCCGGTTTTTTCACCCCTCCACTTT. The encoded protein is CASSLDPVFSPLHF. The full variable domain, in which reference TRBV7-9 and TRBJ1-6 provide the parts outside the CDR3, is DTGVSQNPRHKITKRGQNVTFRCDPISEHNRLYWYRQTLGQGPEFLTYFQNEAQLEKSRLLSDRFSAERPKGSFSTLEIQRTEQGDSAMYLCASSLDPVFSPLHFGNGTRLTVT.

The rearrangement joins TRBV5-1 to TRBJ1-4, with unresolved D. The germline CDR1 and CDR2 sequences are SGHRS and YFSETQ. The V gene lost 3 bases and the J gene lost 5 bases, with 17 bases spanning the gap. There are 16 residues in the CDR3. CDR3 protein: CASSSRWIDLNEKLFF. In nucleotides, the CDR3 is TGCGCCAGCAGCTCCCGCTGGATAGACTTGAATGAAAAACTGTTTTTT.

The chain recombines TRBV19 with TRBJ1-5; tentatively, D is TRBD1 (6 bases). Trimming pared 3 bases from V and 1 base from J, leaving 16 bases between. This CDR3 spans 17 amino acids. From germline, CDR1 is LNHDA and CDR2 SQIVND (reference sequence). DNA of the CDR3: TGTGCCAGTAGTATTGGACAGTGGCGAAAAAGCAATCAGCCCCAGCATTTT. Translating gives CASSIGQWRKSNQPQHF.

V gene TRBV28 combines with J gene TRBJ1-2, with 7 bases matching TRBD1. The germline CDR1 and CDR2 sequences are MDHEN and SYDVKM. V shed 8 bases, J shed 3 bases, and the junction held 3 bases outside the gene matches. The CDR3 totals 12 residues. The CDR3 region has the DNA TGTGCCAGCGGACAGGTTGACTATGGCTACACCTTC. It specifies CASGQVDYGYTF.

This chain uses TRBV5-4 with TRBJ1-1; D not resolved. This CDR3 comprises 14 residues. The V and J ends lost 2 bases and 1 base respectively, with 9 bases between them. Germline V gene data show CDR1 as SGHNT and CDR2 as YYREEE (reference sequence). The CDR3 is CASSFAIQNTEAFF. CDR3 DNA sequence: TGTGCCAGCAGCTTTGCGATTCAGAACACTGAAGCTTTCTTT.

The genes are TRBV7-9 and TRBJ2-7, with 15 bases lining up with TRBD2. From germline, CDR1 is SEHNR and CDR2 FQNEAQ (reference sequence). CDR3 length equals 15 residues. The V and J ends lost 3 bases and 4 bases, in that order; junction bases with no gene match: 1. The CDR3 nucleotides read TGTGCCAGCAGCTTCGGACTAGCGGGAGGGTACGAGCAGTACTTC. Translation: CASSFGLAGGYEQYF.

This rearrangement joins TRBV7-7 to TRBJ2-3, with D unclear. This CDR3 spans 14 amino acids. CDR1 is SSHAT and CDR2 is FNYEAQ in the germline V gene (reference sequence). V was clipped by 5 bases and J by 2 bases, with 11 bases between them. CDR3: CASSPGPPTDTQYF. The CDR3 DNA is TGTGCCAGCAGCCCCGGACCACCCACAGATACGCAGTATTTT.

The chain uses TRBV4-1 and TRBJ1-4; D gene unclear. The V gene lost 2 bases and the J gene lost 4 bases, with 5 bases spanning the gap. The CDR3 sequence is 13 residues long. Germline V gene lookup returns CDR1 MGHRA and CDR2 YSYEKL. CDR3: CASSQPVNEKLFF. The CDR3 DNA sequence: TGCGCCAGCAGCCAACCCGTTAATGAAAAACTGTTTTTT.

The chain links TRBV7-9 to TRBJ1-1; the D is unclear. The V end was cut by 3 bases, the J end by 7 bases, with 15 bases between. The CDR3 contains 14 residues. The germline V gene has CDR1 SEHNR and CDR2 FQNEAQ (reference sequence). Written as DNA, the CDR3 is TGTGCCAGCAGCTTCCGAGACCCGGCGCTTGAAGCTTTCTTT. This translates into CASSFRDPALEAFF.